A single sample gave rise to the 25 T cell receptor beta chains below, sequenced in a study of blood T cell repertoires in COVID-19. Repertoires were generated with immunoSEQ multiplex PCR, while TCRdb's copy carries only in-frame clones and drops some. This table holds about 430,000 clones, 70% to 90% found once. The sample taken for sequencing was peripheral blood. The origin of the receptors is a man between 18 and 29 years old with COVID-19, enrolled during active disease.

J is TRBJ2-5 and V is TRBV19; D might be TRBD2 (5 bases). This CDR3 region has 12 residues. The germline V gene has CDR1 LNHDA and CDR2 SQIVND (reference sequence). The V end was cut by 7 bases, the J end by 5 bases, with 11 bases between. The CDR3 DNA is TGTGCCAGTACCCCGGACTGGGAGACCCAGTACTTC. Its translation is CASTPDWETQYF.

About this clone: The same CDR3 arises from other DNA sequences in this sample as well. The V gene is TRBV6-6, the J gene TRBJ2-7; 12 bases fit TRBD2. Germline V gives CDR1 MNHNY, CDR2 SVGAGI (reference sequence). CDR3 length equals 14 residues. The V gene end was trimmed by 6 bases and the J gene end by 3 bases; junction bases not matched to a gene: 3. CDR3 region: CASSSTSGGYEQYF. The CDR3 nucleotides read TGTGCCAGCAGCTCGACTAGCGGGGGCTACGAGCAGTACTTC.

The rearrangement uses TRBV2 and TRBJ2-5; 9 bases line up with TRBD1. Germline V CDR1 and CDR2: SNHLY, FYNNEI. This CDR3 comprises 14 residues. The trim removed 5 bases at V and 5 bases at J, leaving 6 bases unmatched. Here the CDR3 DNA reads TGTGCCAGCAGTAAGAACAGGGGGCCGGAGACCCAGTACTTC. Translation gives CASSKNRGPETQYF.

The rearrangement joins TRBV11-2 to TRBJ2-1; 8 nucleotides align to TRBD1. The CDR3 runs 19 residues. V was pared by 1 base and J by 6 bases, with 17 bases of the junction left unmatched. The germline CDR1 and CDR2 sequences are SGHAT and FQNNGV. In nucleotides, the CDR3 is TGTGCCAGCAGCTTAGCGAAATTTGTCAGGGGGCGTAAGGGCAATGAGCAGTTCTTC. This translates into CASSLAKFVRGRKGNEQFF.

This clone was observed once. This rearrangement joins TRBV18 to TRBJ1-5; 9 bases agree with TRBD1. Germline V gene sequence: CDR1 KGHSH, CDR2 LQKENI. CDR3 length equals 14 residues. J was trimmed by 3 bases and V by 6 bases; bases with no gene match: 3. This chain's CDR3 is CASSGQGNNQPQHF. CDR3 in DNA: TGTGCCAGCTCCGGACAGGGGAACAATCAGCCCCAGCATTTT.

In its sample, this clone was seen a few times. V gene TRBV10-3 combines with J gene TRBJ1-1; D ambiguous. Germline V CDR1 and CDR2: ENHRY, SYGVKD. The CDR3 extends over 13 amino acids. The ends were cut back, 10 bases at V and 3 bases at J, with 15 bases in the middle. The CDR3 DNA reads TGTGCCACGAGGAGTTTGGAGGACACTGAAGCTTTCTTT. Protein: CATRSLEDTEAFF.

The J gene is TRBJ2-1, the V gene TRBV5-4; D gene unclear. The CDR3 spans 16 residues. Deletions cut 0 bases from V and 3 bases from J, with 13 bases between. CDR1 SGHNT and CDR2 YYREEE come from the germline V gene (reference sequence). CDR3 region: CASSLAVTRGYNEQFF. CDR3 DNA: TGTGCCAGCAGCTTGGCGGTTACTCGCGGCTACAATGAGCAGTTCTTC. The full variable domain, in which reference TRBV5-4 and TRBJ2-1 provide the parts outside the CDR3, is ETGVTQSPTHLIKTRGQQVTLRCSSQSGHNTVSWYQQALGQGPQFIFQYYREEENGRGNFPPRFSGLQFPNYSSELNVNALELDDSALYLCASSLAVTRGYNEQFFGPGTRLTVL.

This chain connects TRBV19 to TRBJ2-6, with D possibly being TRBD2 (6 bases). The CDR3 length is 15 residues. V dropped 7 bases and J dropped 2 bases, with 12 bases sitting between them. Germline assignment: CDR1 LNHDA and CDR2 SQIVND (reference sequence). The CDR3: CASKEGGAGANVLTF. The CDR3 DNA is TGTGCCAGTAAGGAGGGAGGAGCTGGGGCCAACGTCCTGACTTTC. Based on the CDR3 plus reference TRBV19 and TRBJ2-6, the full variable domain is DGGITQSPKYLFRKEGQNVTLSCEQNLNHDAMYWYRQDPGQGLRLIYYSQIVNDFQKGDIAEGYSVSREKKESFPLTVTSAQKNPTAFYLCASKEGGAGANVLTFGAGSRLTVL.

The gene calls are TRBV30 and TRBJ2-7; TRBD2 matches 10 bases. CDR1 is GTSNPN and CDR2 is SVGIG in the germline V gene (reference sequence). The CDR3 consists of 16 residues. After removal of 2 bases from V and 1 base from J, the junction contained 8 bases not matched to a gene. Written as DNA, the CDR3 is TGTGCCTGGAGTAGGACTAGCGGCTTCTATTCCTACGAGCAGTACTTC. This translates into CAWSRTSGFYSYEQYF. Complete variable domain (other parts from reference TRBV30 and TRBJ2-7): SQTIHQWPATLVQPVGSPLSLECTVEGTSNPNLYWYRQAAGRGLQLLFYSVGIGQISSEVPQNLSASRPQDRQFILSSKKLLLSDSGFYLCAWSRTSGFYSYEQYFGPGTRLTVT.

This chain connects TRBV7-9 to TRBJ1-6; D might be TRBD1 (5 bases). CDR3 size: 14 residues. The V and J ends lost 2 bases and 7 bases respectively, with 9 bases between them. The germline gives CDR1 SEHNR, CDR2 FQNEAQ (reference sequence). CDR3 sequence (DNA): TGTGCCAGCAGCTTACGGGGGGTGAATTCACCCCTCCACTTT. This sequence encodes CASSLRGVNSPLHF.

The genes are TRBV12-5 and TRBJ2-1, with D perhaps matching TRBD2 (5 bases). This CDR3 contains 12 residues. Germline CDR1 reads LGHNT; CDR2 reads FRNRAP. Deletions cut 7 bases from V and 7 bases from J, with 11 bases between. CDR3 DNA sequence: TGTGCTAGTGCCACGTCGGGGAATGAGCAGTTCTTC. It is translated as CASATSGNEQFF.

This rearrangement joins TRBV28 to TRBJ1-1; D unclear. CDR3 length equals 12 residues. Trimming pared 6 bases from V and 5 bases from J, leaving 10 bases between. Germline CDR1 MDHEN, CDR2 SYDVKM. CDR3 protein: CASSERATEAFF. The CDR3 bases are TGTGCCAGCAGCGAGCGGGCAACTGAAGCTTTCTTT. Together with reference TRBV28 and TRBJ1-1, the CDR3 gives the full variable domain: DVKVTQSSRYLVKRTGEKVFLECVQDMDHENMFWYRQDPGLGLRLIYFSYDVKMKEKGDIPEGYSVSREKKERFSLILESASTNQTSMYLCASSERATEAFFGQGTRLTVV.

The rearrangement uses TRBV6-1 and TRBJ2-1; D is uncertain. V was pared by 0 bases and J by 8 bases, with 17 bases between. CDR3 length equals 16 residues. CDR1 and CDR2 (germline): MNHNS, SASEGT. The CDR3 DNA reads TGTGCCAGCAGTGAAGCCCCGGTAGGTTTTCGGGATGAGCAGTTCTTC. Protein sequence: CASSEAPVGFRDEQFF.

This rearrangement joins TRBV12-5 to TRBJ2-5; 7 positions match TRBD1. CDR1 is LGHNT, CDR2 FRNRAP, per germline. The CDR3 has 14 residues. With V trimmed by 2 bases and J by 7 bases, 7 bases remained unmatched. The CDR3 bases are TGTGCTAGTGGTTTGAGGGGACAGACGGGGACCCAGTACTTC. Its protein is CASGLRGQTGTQYF.

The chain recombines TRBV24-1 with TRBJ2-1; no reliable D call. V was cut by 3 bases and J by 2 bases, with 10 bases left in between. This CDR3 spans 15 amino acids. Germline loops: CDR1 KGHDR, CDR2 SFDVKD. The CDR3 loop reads CATSDPLHTYNEQFF. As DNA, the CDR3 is TGTGCCACCAGTGATCCACTACACACCTACAATGAGCAGTTCTTC.

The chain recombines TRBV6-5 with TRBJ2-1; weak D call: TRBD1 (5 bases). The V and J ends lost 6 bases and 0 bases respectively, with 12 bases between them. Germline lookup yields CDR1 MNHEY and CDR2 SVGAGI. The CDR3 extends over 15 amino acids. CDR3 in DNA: TGTGCCAGCAGGGTAGGACATAGCTCCTACAATGAGCAGTTCTTC. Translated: CASRVGHSSYNEQFF.

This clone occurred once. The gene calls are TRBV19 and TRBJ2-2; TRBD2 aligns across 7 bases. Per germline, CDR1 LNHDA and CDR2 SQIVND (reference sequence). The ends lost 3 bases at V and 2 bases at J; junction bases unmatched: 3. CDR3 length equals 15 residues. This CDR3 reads CASSMTSLNTGELFF. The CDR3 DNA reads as TGTGCCAGTAGTATGACTAGCCTCAACACCGGGGAGCTGTTTTTT.

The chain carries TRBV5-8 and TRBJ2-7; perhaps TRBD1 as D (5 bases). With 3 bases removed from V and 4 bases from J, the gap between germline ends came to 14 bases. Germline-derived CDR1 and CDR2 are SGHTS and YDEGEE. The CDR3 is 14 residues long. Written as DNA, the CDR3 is TGTGCCAGCAGCTGGGTAGGGGAAATATACGAGCAGTACTTC. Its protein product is CASSWVGEIYEQYF.

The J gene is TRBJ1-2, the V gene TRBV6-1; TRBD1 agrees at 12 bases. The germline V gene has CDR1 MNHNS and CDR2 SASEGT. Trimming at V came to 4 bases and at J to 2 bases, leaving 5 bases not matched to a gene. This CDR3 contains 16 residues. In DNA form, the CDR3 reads TGTGCCAGCAGTGGGGGGACAGGGGGCTGGAACTATGGCTACACCTTC. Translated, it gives CASSGGTGGWNYGYTF.

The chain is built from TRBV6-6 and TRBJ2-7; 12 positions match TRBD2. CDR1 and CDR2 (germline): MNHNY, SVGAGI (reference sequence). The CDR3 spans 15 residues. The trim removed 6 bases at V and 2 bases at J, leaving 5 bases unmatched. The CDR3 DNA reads TGTGCCAGCAGCCTTCTAGCGGGAGGGCCCTACGAGCAGTACTTC. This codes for CASSLLAGGPYEQYF.

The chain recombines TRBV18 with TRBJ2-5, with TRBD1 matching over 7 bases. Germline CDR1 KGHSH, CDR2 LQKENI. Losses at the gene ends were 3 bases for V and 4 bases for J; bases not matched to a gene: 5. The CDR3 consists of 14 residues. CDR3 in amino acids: CASSPRQGRETQYF. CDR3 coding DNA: TGTGCCAGCTCACCTCGACAGGGTAGAGAGACCCAGTACTTC.

The CDR3 is CASSLQSHEQYF. CDR3 sequence (DNA): TGTGCCAGCAGCTTACAATCCCACGAGCAGTACTTC. The chain recombines TRBV11-3 with TRBJ2-7; D is uncertain. The length of the CDR3 is 12 residues. The germline V gene encodes CDR1 SGHNT and CDR2 YENEEA. V dropped 2 bases and J dropped 5 bases, with 7 bases sitting between them.

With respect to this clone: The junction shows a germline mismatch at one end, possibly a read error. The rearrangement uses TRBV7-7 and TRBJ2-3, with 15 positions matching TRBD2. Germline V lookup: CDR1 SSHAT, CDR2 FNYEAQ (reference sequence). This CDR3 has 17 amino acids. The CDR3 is CASSRGLAGGTTDTQYF. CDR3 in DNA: TGTGCTAGCAGCAGGGGACTAGCGGGAGGAACCACAGATACGCAGTATTTT.

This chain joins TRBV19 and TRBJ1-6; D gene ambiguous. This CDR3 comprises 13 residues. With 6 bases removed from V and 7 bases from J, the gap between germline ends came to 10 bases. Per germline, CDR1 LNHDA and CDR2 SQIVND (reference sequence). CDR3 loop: CASSPGGNSPLHF. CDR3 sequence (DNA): TGTGCCAGTAGCCCCGGAGGGAATTCACCCCTCCACTTT.

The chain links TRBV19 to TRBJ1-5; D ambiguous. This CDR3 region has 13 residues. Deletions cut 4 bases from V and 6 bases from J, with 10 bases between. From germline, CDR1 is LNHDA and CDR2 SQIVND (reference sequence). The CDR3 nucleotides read TGTGCCAGTAGTACCTATGGAGTTCAGCCCCAGCATTTT. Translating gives CASSTYGVQPQHF.